A selection of T cell receptor beta chains follows, all from one sample in a study of CD4+ T cells in melanoma. Clones were read by immunoSEQ multiplex PCR, and TCRdb kept only the in-frame ones, dropping some. Of 9,500 to 10,000 clones detected, approximately 61% appear once; the ten largest clones hold roughly 16%. Sequencing was carried out using cells from a culture (not recorded whether cultured in vitro). All receptors derive from a human donor with melanoma. The CDR3 runs from the conserved cysteine through the conserved F or W. The D gene is left open where the match is weak. The size field is filled for only some rows; it gives once, few, many or a size class.

NA 11 TRBJ1-2 NA TRBV7-9 CASSKTTGATF
NA 13 TRBJ2-7 NA TRBV19 CASSMARAREQYF
NA 14 TRBJ1-2 few TRBV4-2 CASSPGSEVYGYTF
NA 15 TRBJ1-1 NA TRBV7-9 CASSLQGRPNTEAFF
NA 16 TRBJ2-5 NA TRBV27 CASSPRGADLSETQYF
NA 15 TRBJ2-6 NA TRBV10-1 CASSDGGTGANVLTF
TRBD1 13 TRBJ2-3 NA TRBV19 CASRQGSTDTQYF
TRBD1 18 TRBJ1-5 NA TRBV19 CASTGQGGNRVVNQPQHF
NA 14 TRBJ2-7 NA TRBV6-5 CASSSRDASYEQYF
TRBD2 17 TRBJ2-3 NA TRBV5-1 CASSSLILAVSTDTQYF
TRBD2 15 TRBJ2-7 NA TRBV25-1 CASSEWEGGAGEQYF
TRBD1 15 TRBJ1-2 NA TRBV18 CASSSIRDSNYGYTF
TRBD1 14 TRBJ1-2 NA TRBV7-2 CASSLGAGTGGYTF
TRBD1 14 TRBJ1-2 NA TRBV30 CACPTGQDTYGYTF
TRBD1 15 TRBJ1-5 few TRBV2 CASSEDSGGAKPQHF
NA 15 TRBJ1-1 NA TRBV5-5 CASSLLPQQNTEAFF
NA 14 TRBJ1-1 NA TRBV5-5 CASSLLSDRSEAFF
NA 17 TRBJ1-5 NA TRBV23-1 CASSQRDLNYSNQPQHF
TRBD1 15 TRBJ2-1 once TRBV5-1 CATALTQGAYNEQFF
NA 13 TRBJ2-5 NA TRBV2 CASSEPFLWTQYF
TRBD2 15 TRBJ2-5 NA TRBV11-2 CASSQRLAGYETQYF
TRBD1 16 TRBJ2-5 once TRBV18 CASSPPDRGRKETQYF
NA 13 TRBJ2-1 NA TRBV7-7 CASSSSEGNEQFF
NA 15 TRBJ1-4 NA TRBV6-5 CASSYSGIGNEKLFF
NA 14 TRBJ2-2 NA TRBV6-5 CASSYELGIGELFF
NA 16 TRBJ2-7 NA TRBV30 CAWSVRARASSYEQYF
NA 15 TRBJ1-1 NA TRBV10-3 CAISESQDLNTEAFF
NA 13 TRBJ1-5 few TRBV30 CAWSPDLNQPQHF
NA 12 TRBJ1-2 few TRBV4-2 CASSQALYGYTF
NA 11 TRBJ2-3 NA TRBV29-1 CSVAGADTQYF
NA 13 TRBJ1-5 few TRBV5-6 CASSGGPNQPQHF
TRBD1 19 TRBJ1-2 NA TRBV9 CASSVFRDRGLGGSYGYTF
NA 16 TRBJ2-1 once TRBV11-2 CASSLGREYGDNEQFF
NA 15 TRBJ1-2 NA TRBV15 CATSKGIEANYGYTF
NA 16 TRBJ2-1 NA TRBV7-2 CASSLEAAKYVYEQFF
TRBD1 15 TRBJ2-7 NA TRBV7-3 CASSLVGDRADEQYF
NA 14 TRBJ2-5 NA TRBV4-1 CASSQIGARETQYF
NA 15 TRBJ1-5 NA TRBV6-1 CASSPSRGSGQPQHF
TRBD1 15 TRBJ2-3 NA TRBV11-3 CASSSGRQGRDTQYF
TRBD2 14 TRBJ2-3 once TRBV5-8 CANSGTAHTNTQYF
NA 15 TRBJ1-1 NA TRBV7-2 CASSHRGNRATEAFF
NA 15 TRBJ2-3 NA TRBV5-1 CASSPGWVSTDTQYF
NA 14 TRBJ1-2 NA TRBV27 CASSSAGQGFGYTF
TRBD2 16 TRBJ2-7 NA TRBV4-2 CASSQDPSGGSYEQYF
NA 16 TRBJ1-1 NA TRBV11-2 CASSLVQVRRKTEAFF
NA 11 TRBJ2-7 once TRBV5-1 CASRDFYEQYF
TRBD1 12 TRBJ1-2 few TRBV6-5 CASSRQGHGYTF
TRBD1 18 TRBJ1-2 medium-sized TRBV5-4 CASSLGGPGGAKMYGYTF
NA 15 TRBJ2-1 NA TRBV7-3 CASSSTGTASNEQFF
NA 16 TRBJ2-6 NA TRBV5-1 CASSLPPTSGANVLTF
TRBD2 15 TRBJ2-5 NA TRBV7-6 CASSTGLAGQETQYF
NA 13 TRBJ2-7 NA TRBV5-4 CASSLDNTYEQYF
NA 10 TRBJ1-1 NA TRBV29-1 CSVTSTEAFF
NA 13 TRBJ2-2 NA TRBV5-1 CASSFYGTGELFF
NA 13 TRBJ2-7 NA TRBV18 CASSLRGSYEQYF
NA 15 TRBJ1-3 few TRBV19 CASTMIAYSGNTIYF
NA 12 TRBJ2-7 NA TRBV7-8 CASGVRPGEQYF
TRBD1 15 TRBJ1-2 NA TRBV29-1 CSVEVRTGGSYGYTF
NA 14 TRBJ1-2 few TRBV30 CAWSGQGTNYGYTF
TRBD1 16 TRBJ2-3 once TRBV4-2 CASSLRQGASLDTQYF